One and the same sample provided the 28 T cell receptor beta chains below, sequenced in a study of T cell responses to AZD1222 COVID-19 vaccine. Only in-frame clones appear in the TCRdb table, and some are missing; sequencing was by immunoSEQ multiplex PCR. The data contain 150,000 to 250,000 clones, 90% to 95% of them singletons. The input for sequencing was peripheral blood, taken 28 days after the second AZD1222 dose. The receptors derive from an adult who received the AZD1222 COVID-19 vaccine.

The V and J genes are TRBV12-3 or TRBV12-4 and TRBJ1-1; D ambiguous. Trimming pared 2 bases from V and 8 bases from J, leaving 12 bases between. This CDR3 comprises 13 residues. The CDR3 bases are TGTGCCAGCAGTTTAAAGGTAGAACTAGAAGCTTTCTTT. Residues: CASSLKVELEAFF.

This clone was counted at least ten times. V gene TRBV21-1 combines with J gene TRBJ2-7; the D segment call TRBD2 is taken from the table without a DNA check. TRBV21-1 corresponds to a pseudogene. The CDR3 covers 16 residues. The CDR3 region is CASSKDRLAVYYEQYF. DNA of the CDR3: TGTGCCAGCAGCAAAGATCGCCTAGCGGTATACTACGAGCAGTACTTC.

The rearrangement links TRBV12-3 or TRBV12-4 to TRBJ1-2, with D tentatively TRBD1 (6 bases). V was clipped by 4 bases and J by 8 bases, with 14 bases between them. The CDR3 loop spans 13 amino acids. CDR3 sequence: CASSSLGGLGYTF. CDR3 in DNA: TGTGCCAGCAGTTCATTAGGGGGACTAGGCTACACCTTC.

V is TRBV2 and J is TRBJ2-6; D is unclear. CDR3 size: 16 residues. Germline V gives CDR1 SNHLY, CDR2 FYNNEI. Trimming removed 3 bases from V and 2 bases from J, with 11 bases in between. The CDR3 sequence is CASSDPGVTGANVLTF. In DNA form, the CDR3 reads TGTGCCAGCAGTGATCCTGGAGTAACTGGGGCCAACGTCCTGACTTTC.

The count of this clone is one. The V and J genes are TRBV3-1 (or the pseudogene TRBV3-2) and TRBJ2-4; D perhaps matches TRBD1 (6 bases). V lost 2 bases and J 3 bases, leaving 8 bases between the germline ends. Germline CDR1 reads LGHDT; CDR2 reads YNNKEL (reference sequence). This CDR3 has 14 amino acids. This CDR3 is CASSQQGSKNIQYF. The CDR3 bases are TGTGCCAGCAGCCAACAGGGGAGCAAAAACATTCAGTACTTC.

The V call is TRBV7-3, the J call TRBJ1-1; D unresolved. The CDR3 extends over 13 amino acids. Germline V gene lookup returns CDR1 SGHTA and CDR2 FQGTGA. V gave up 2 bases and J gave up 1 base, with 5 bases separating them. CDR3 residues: CASSLAENTEAFF. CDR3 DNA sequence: TGTGCCAGCAGCTTAGCCGAGAACACTGAAGCTTTCTTT.

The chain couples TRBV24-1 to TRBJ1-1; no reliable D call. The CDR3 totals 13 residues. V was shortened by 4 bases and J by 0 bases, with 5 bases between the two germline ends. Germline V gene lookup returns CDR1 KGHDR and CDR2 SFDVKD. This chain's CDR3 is CATSDSLNTEAFF. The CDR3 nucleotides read TGTGCCACCAGTGACAGCTTGAACACTGAAGCTTTCTTT.

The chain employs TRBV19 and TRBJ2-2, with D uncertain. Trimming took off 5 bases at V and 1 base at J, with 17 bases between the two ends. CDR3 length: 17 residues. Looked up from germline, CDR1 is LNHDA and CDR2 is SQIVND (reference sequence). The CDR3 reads CASSFLLDTKNTGELFF. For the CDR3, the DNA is TGTGCCAGTAGTTTTCTATTAGACACCAAGAACACCGGGGAGCTGTTTTTT. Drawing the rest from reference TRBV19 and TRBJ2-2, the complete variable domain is DGGITQSPKYLFRKEGQNVTLSCEQNLNHDAMYWYRQDPGQGLRLIYYSQIVNDFQKGDIAEGYSVSREKKESFPLTVTSAQKNPTAFYLCASSFLLDTKNTGELFFGEGSRLTVL.

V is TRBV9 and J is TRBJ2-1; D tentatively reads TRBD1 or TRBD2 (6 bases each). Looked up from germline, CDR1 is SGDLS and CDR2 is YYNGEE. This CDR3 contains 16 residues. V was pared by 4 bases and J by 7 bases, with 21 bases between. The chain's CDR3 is CASSRRGGDAGNEQFF. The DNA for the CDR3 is TGTGCCAGCAGCCGCAGGGGTGGGGACGCGGGGAATGAGCAGTTCTTC.

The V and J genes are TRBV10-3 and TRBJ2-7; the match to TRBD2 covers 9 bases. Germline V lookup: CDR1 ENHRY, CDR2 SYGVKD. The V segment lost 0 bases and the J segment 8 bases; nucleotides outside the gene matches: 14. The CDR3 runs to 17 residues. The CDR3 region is CAISESASGGPRGKQYF. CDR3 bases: TGTGCCATCAGTGAGTCGGCAAGCGGGGGGCCCCGAGGGAAGCAGTACTTC.

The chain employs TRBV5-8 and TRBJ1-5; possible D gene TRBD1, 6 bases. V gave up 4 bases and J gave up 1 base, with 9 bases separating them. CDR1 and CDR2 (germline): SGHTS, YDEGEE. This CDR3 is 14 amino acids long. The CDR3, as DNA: TGTGCCAGCAGCCGTACAGGGAGCAATCAGCCCCAGCATTTT. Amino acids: CASSRTGSNQPQHF.

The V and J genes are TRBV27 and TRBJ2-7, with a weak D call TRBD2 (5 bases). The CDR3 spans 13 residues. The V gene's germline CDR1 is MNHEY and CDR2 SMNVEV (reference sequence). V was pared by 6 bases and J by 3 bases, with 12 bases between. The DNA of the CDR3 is TGTGCCAGCAGGCTGAGGGCCAGCTACGAGCAGTACTTC. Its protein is CASRLRASYEQYF.

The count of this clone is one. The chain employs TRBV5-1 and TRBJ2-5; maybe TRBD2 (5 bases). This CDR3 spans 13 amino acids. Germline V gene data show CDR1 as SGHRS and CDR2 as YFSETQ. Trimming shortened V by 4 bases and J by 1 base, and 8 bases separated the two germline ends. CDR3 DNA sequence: TGCGCCAGCAGCCTCGGGGTCCAAGAGACCCAGTACTTC. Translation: CASSLGVQETQYF.

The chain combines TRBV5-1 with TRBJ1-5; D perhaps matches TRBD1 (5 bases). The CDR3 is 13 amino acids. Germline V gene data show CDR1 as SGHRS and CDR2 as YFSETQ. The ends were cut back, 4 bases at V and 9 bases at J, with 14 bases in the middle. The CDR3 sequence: CASSPGGERPQHF. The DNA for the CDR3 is TGCGCCAGCAGCCCGGGGGGGGAGAGGCCCCAGCATTTT.

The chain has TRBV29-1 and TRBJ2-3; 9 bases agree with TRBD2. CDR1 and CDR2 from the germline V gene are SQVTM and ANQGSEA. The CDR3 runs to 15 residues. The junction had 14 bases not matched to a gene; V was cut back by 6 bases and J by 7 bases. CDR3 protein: CSVSRAASGDNTQYF. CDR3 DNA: TGCAGCGTCTCGAGAGCGGCTAGCGGGGATAATACGCAGTATTTT.

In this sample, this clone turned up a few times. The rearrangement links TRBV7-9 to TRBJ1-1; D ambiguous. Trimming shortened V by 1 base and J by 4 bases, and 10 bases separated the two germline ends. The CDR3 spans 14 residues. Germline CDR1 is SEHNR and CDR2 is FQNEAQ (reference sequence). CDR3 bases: TGTGCCAGCAGCTTAGAAGGGTTTACCACTGAAGCTTTCTTT. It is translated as CASSLEGFTTEAFF.

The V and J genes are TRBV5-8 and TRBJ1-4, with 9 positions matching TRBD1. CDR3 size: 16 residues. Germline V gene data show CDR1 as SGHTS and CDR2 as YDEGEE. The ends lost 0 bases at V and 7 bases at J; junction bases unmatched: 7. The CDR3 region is CASSLAGRQGGEKLFF. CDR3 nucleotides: TGTGCCAGCAGCTTGGCCGGTAGACAGGGGGGTGAAAAACTGTTTTTT. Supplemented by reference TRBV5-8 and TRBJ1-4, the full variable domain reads EAGVTQSPTHLIKTRGQQATLRCSPISGHTSVYWYQQALGLGLQFLLWYDEGEERNRGNFPPRFSGRQFPNYSSELNVNALELEDSALYLCASSLAGRQGGEKLFFGSGTQLSVL.

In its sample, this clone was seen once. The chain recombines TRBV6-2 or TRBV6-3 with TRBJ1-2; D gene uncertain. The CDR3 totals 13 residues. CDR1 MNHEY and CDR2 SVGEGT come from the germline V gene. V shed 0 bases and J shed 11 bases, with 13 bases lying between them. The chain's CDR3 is CASSYSEGRPYTF. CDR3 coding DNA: TGTGCCAGCAGTTACTCAGAGGGCAGGCCATACACCTTC.

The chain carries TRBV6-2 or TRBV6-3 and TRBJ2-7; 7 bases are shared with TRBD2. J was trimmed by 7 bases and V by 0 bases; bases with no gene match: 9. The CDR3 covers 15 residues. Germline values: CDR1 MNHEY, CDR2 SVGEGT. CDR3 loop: CASSYSSGREEEQYF. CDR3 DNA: TGTGCCAGCAGTTACTCGTCGGGGAGGGAAGAGGAGCAGTACTTC.

The CDR3 DNA follows: TGTGCCAGCACCCGGGGGAGTCGGGCCCTCCACTTT. Translating it yields CASTRGSRALHF. The V gene is TRBV12-3 or TRBV12-4, the J gene TRBJ1-6; possibly TRBD1 for D (5 bases). This CDR3 spans 12 amino acids. Between the trimmed V and J ends, which lost 7 bases and 14 bases, there was a span of 15 bases.

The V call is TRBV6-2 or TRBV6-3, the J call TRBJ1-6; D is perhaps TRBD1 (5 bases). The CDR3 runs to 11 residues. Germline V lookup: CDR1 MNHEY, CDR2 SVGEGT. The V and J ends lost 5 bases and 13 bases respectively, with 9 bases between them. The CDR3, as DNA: TGTGCCAGCAGTCTGGGACGGCCCCTCCACTTT. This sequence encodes CASSLGRPLHF.

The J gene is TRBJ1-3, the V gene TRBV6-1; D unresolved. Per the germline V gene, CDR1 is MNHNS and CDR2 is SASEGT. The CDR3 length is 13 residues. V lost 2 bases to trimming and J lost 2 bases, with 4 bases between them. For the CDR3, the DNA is TGTGCCAGCAGTGAAACAACTGGAAACACCATATATTTT. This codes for CASSETTGNTIYF.

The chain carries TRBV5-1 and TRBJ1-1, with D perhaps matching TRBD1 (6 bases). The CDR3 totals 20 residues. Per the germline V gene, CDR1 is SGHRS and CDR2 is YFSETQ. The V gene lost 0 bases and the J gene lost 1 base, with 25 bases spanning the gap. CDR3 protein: CASSLADRFRGGRENTEAFF. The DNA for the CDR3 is TGCGCCAGCAGCTTGGCCGATCGTTTTAGAGGGGGGCGGGAGAACACTGAAGCTTTCTTT.

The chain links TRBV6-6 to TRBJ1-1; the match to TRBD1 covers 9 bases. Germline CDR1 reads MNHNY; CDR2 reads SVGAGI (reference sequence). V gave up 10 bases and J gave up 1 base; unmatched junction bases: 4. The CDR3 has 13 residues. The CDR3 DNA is TGTGCCACCCACAGGGGGCGGAACACTGAAGCTTTCTTT. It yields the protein CATHRGRNTEAFF.

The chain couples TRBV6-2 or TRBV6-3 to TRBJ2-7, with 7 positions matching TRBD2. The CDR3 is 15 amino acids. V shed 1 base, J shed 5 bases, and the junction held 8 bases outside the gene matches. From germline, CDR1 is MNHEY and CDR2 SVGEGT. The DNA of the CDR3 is TGTGCCAGCAGTTACTTCGGAAATGCGGGGGACGAGCAGTACTTC. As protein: CASSYFGNAGDEQYF.

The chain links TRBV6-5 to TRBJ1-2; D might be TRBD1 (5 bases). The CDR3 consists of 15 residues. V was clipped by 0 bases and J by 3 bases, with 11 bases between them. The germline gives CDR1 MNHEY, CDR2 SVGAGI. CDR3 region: CASSYSLAGHYGYTF. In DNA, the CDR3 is TGTGCCAGCAGTTACTCCTTGGCAGGGCACTATGGCTACACCTTC.

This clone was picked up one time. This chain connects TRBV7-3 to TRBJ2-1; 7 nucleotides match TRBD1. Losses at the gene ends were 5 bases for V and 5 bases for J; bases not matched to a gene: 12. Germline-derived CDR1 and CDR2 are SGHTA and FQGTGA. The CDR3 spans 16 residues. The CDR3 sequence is CASSARPGQTNNEQFF. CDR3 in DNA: TGTGCCAGCAGCGCGCGTCCGGGACAGACCAACAATGAGCAGTTCTTC.

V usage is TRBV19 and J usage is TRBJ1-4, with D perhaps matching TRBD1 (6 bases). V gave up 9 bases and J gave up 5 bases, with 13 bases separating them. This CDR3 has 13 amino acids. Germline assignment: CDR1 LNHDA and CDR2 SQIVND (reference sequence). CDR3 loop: CASRTVGNEKLFF. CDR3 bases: TGTGCCAGCCGGACAGTGGGGAATGAAAAACTGTTTTTT.